The 17 T cell receptor beta chains given below trace back to one sample, sequenced in a study of patients and donors after allogeneic stem cell transplantation. MiXCR, applied by TCRdb to the RT-PCR reads, yields one record per CDR3 protein. Altogether some 960,000 distinct CDR3 sequences are present, roughly 18% being singletons, with the ten largest covering around 6%. Material for sequencing was blood, either unsorted or a sorted T cell fraction (not recorded which). The origin of the receptors is a human donor who was either an allogeneic HSCT recipient or a stem cell or donor lymphocyte infusion donor (not recorded which). It is not recorded whose cells these are; they may come from a transplant donor.

This chain uses TRBV9 with TRBJ2-1; TRBD2 matches 11 bases. With V trimmed by 4 bases and J by 4 bases, 7 bases remained unmatched. Germline V gene sequence: CDR1 SGDLS, CDR2 YYNGEE. The CDR3 spans 16 residues. CDR3 protein: CASSISGRGFYNEQFF. CDR3 nucleotides: TGTGCCAGCAGCATTAGCGGGAGGGGATTTTACAATGAGCAGTTCTTC.

The rearrangement joins TRBV7-8 to TRBJ2-7; 8 bases agree with TRBD1. The germline CDR1 and CDR2 sequences are SGHVS and FQNEAQ. V shed 3 bases, J shed 4 bases, and the junction held 8 bases outside the gene matches. This CDR3 is 15 amino acids long. This CDR3 is CASSLRTGSPYEQYF. CDR3 in DNA: TGTGCCAGCAGCTTGAGGACAGGGTCCCCATACGAGCAGTACTTC.

This rearrangement joins TRBV27 to TRBJ2-6; tentative D call: TRBD1 (5 bases). V lost 8 bases to trimming and J lost 3 bases, with 8 bases between them. Germline CDR1 reads MNHEY; CDR2 reads SMNVEV (reference sequence). The CDR3 spans 13 residues. The CDR3 reads CASCRVGANVLTF. DNA for the CDR3: TGTGCCAGCTGCAGGGTTGGGGCCAACGTCCTGACTTTC.

This clonotype was counted only a few times. The genes are TRBV19 and TRBJ1-2; D is unresolved. Deletions cut 3 bases from V and 4 bases from J, with 9 bases between. The CDR3 contains 13 residues. Germline CDR1 LNHDA, CDR2 SQIVND (reference sequence). CDR3 loop: CASSIKGSYGYTF. DNA for the CDR3: TGTGCCAGTAGTATTAAGGGCAGCTATGGCTACACCTTC.

This clonotype has ten or more counts. The V gene is TRBV12-3 or TRBV12-4, the J gene TRBJ1-2; no clear D. The CDR3 totals 12 residues. V was clipped by 8 bases and J by 3 bases, with 10 bases between them. The CDR3 here is CASLDTDYGYTF. The CDR3 DNA sequence: TGTGCCAGCCTCGACACCGACTATGGCTACACCTTC.

This clonotype turned up a few times. The chain has TRBV7-2 and TRBJ1-1, with D unresolved. The V end was cut by 3 bases, the J end by 0 bases, with 11 bases between. The length of the CDR3 is 15 residues. Germline CDR1 and CDR2: SGHTA and FQGNSA. CDR3 sequence reads: CASSLRAPLNTEAFF. CDR3 DNA: TGTGCCAGCAGCTTGAGGGCACCCTTGAACACTGAAGCTTTCTTT.

The table lists this clonotype with a few counts. The chain is built from TRBV11-2 and TRBJ2-7; D gene uncertain. The CDR3 is 15 amino acids. Germline V gene sequence: CDR1 SGHAT, CDR2 FQNNGV. Trimming removed 0 bases from V and 4 bases from J, with 13 bases in between. CDR3 nucleotide sequence: TGTGCCAGCAGCTTAGACTTGCTGTTGGGGTACGAGCAGTACTTC. Translated, it gives CASSLDLLLGYEQYF.

In its sample, this clonotype was seen a few times. V is TRBV10-3 and J is TRBJ2-7, with D perhaps matching TRBD1 or TRBD2 (6 bases each). Germline values: CDR1 ENHRY, CDR2 SYGVKD. V lost 6 bases and J 6 bases, leaving 21 bases between the germline ends. This CDR3 is 15 amino acids long. The CDR3 reads CAIRRPGARGSEQYF. The CDR3, as DNA: TGTGCCATCAGGAGGCCGGGGGCCAGGGGTAGCGAGCAGTACTTC.

This chain uses TRBV12-3 or TRBV12-4 with TRBJ1-1, with 9 bases aligning to TRBD1. V dropped 3 bases and J dropped 4; count of bases not matched to a gene: 6. This CDR3 region has 15 residues. The CDR3 is CASSLGTGFLTEAFF. Written as DNA, the CDR3 is TGTGCCAGCAGTTTGGGGACAGGGTTTCTCACTGAAGCTTTCTTT.

This clonotype occurred a few times. The V gene is TRBV20-1, the J gene TRBJ2-5, with D perhaps given as TRBD1 or TRBD2 (5 bases each). The CDR3 has 14 amino acids. The V gene's germline CDR1 is DFQATT and CDR2 SNEGSKA (reference sequence). Trimming took 3 bases from V and 5 from J, leaving 16 bases between them. The DNA of the CDR3 is TGCAGTGCTAGCAGCACAGCATGGGGGGAGACCCAGTACTTC. Translating it yields CSASSTAWGETQYF.

This clonotype has a handful of counts. J is TRBJ2-1 and V is TRBV6-1; 7 positions agree with TRBD2. This CDR3 is 15 amino acids long. CDR1 and CDR2 from the germline V gene are MNHNS and SASEGT. V shed 1 base, J shed 9 bases, and the junction held 9 bases outside the gene matches. CDR3 sequence: CASSEVKGRESEQFF. CDR3 nucleotide sequence: TGTGCCAGCAGTGAAGTTAAGGGGAGGGAGAGTGAGCAGTTCTTC.

This chain links TRBV7-2 with TRBJ1-1; D not resolved. This CDR3 is built from 15 residues. The germline V and J ends were trimmed by 1 base and 4 bases, with 13 bases remaining between them. Germline CDR1 and CDR2: SGHTA and FQGNSA. The CDR3, as DNA: TGTGCCAGCAGCTTAGGGCGCGCTTGGGGCACTGAAGCTTTCTTT. Amino acid sequence: CASSLGRAWGTEAFF.

This clonotype was detected only a few times. The chain combines TRBV20-1 with TRBJ2-1; 11 nucleotides agree with TRBD2. The germline V gene encodes CDR1 DFQATT and CDR2 SNEGSKA (reference sequence). The CDR3 has 14 amino acids. J lost 2 bases, V lost 5 bases, and 2 bases had no gene match. Here the CDR3 reads CSALAGGPYNEQFF. CDR3 bases: TGCAGTGCTCTAGCGGGGGGCCCCTACAATGAGCAGTTCTTC.

The chain recombines TRBV20-1 with TRBJ2-7; TRBD2 matches 10 bases. Germline V gene sequence: CDR1 DFQATT, CDR2 SNEGSKA (reference sequence). The V gene end was trimmed by 4 bases and the J gene end by 1 base; junction bases not matched to a gene: 4. The CDR3 contains 14 residues. In nucleotides, the CDR3 is TGCAGTGCTACCGGGACTAGCGCGTCCTACGAGCAGTACTTC. Translation: CSATGTSASYEQYF.

This clonotype was counted between two and nine times. The chain recombines TRBV18 with TRBJ2-3; no definite D call. The CDR3 has 14 amino acids. Between the trimmed V and J ends, which lost 0 bases and 5 bases, there was a span of 9 bases. Germline V gene data show CDR1 as KGHSH and CDR2 as LQKENI. The CDR3 nucleotides read TGTGCCAGCTCACCACCGGTTCGCGGAGATACGCAGTATTTT. Amino acid sequence: CASSPPVRGDTQYF.

This clonotype was picked up many times. V usage is TRBV12-3 or TRBV12-4 and J usage is TRBJ2-3, with 9 bases matching TRBD2. The V gene end was trimmed by 7 bases and the J gene end by 6 bases; junction bases not matched to a gene: 8. The CDR3 contains 14 residues. This chain's CDR3 is CASTTAGGPDTQYF. The CDR3 nucleotides are TGTGCCAGCACCACAGCGGGGGGCCCCGATACGCAGTATTTT.

The gene calls are TRBV6-5 and TRBJ2-7, with a possible D match to TRBD1 (5 bases). The CDR3 covers 13 residues. Per germline, CDR1 MNHEY and CDR2 SVGAGI. Trimming stripped 2 bases from V and 3 bases from J, with 8 bases between. The CDR3 protein is CASSYQGDYEQYF. Written as DNA, the CDR3 is TGTGCCAGCAGTTACCAGGGTGACTACGAGCAGTACTTC.